Included here is one T cell receptor (beta chain) sequence, with context. The sample comes from a study of T cells in localized non-small cell lung cancer. Germline CDR1 is MGHDK and CDR2 is SYGVNS. The CDR3 has 16 residues. The ends lost 4 bases at V and 2 bases at J; junction bases unmatched: 8. Here immunoSEQ multiplex PCR was the method, and the copy in TCRdb shows in-frame clones only, minus some. The profile covers about 47,000 clones, with more than 85% appearing a single time and over 2% taken by the ten largest. The sequenced sample was PBMCs, obtained before any cancer treatment. The TCR sequence derives from a man aged 40-75 years with stage II lung adenocarcinoma. The chain couples TRBV25-1 to TRBJ2-5; 9 bases fit TRBD2. The CDR3 sequence is CASSASSGEIQETQYF. The CDR3 DNA is TGTGCCAGCAGTGCGTCTAGCGGGGAGATACAAGAGACCCAGTACTTC.